This T cell receptor (beta chain) stems from a study of blood T cells in healthy people across ages. The CDR3 has 18 amino acids. Per the germline V gene, CDR1 is MNHEY and CDR2 is SVGAGI. Primed by a sample-barcoded 5' primer and a J-beta primer mix, a second PCR proceeded for about 6 to 11 cycles. MiXCR, run by TCRdb on the 5' RACE reads, gives a single entry per CDR3 protein. The sample yields around 520,000 distinct CDR3 sequences, about 25% seen once. In the case of this clonotype: At one boundary the junction diverges from the germline segment, which might be a read error.

This sample also appeared in a second study, on T cells of mothers and their children.

Material for sequencing was blood. This clonotype was obtained from a boy aged 2 to 10 in good health. The rearrangement uses TRBV6-5 and TRBJ1-6; D is uncertain. The CDR3 reads CASSYPSGRSSYNSLLHF. In DNA form, the CDR3 reads TGTGCCAGCAGTTACCCAAGCGGCCGGAGCTCCTATAATTCACTCCTCCACTTT.